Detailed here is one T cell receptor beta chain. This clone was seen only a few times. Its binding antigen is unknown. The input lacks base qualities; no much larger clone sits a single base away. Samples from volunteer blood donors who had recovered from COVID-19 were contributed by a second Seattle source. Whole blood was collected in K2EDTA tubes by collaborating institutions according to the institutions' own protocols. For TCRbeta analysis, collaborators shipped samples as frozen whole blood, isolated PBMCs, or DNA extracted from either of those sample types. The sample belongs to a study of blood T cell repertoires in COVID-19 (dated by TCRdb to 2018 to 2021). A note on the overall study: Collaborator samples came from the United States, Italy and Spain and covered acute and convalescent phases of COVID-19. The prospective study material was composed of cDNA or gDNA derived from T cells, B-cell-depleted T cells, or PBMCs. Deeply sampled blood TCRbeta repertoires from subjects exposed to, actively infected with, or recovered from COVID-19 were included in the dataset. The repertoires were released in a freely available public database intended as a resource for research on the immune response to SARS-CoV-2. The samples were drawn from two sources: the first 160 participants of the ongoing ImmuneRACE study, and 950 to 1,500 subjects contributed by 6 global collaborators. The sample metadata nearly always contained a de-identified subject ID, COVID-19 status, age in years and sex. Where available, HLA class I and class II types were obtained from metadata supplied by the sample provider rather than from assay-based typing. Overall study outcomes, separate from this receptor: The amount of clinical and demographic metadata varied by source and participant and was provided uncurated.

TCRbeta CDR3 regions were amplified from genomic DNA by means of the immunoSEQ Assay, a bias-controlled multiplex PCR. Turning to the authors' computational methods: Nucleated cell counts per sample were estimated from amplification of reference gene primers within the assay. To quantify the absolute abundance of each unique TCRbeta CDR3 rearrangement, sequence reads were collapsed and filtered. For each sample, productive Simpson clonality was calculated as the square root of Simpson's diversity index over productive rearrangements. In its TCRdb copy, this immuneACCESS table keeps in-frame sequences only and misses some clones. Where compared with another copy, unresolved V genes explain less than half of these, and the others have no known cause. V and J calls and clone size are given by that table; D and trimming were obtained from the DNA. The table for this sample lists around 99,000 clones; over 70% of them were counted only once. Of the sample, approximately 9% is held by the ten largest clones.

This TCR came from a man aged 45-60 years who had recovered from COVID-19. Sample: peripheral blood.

The CDR3 protein sequence reads: CATGQGHNQPQHF. The DNA reads as follows: TGTGCCACCGGGCAGGGCCATAATCAGCCCCAGCATTTT. This chain joins TRBV24-1 to TRBJ1-5; TRBD1 might be the D gene, on 5 matching bases. CDR1 KGHDR and CDR2 SFDVKD are derived from the germline V gene. Deletion took 9 bases off V and 4 bases off J, with a span of 12 bases between the germline ends. From its cysteine to its phenylalanine, the CDR3 spans 13 amino acids. Only CDR3 DNA is held: 39 bases, read in frame from base 1.